This TCR beta chain was found in a study of cytomegalovirus exposure and HLA in healthy donors. In the study overall: As released early, the data held around 80 million unique TCRs from HLA-typed donors. Regarding the study as a whole: A later analysis linked 15,000 to 20,000 TCR beta sequences to HLA alleles at 0.05 false discovery rate. Among donors in an Asian-associated ancestry cluster, a later analysis reportedly found fewer N-insertions than the approximately 700-donor mean. Beyond CMV serostatus, there was no information to go on about immune exposure.

PCR employed 60 Vbeta and 13 Jbeta primers. Only in-frame clones appear in the TCRdb table, and some are missing; sequencing was by immunoSEQ multiplex PCR. The sample has 150,000 to 200,000 clones, roughly 80% seen once. With 5 bases removed from V and 5 bases from J, the gap between germline ends came to 4 bases. CDR3 length: 11 residues. CDR1 MNHEY and CDR2 SVGAGI come from the germline V gene. Concerning this clone itself: The antigen remains undetermined.

The V and J genes are TRBV6-5 and TRBJ2-1; no firm D call. The sequencing sample was made of PBMCs. The clonotype comes from a man younger than 35 in good health and CMV-seronegative. The DNA for the CDR3 is TGTGCCAGCAGTGTTAACAATGAGCAGTTCTTC. This sequence encodes CASSVNNEQFF.